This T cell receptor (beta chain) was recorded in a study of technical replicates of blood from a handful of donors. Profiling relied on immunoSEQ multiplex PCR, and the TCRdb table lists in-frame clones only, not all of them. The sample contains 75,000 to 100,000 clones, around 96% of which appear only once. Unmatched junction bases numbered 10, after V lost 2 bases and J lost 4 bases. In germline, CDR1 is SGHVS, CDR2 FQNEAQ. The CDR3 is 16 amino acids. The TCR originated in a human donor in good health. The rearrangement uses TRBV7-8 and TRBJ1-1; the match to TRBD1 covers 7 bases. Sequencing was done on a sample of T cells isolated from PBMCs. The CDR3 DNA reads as TGTGCCAGCAGCTTATCCCCGCCGACAGGGACCACTGAAGCTTTCTTT. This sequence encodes CASSLSPPTGTTEAFF.